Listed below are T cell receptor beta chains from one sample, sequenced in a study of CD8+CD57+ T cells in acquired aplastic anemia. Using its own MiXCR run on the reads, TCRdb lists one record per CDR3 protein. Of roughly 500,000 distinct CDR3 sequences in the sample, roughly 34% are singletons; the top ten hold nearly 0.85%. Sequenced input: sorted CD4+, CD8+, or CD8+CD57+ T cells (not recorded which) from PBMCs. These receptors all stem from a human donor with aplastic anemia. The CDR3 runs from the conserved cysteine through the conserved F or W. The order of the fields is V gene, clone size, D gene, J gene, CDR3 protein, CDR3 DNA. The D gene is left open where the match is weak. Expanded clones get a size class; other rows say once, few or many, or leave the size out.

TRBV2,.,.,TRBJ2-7,CASRLDGGSYEQYF,TGTGCCAGCAGATTGGACGGAGGTTCCTACGAGCAGTACTTC
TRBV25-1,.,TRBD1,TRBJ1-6,CASSEFGTGNSPLHF,TGTGCCAGCAGTGAATTTGGGACAGGGAATTCACCCCTCCACTTT
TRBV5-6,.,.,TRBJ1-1,CASSLGGWSRNTEAFF,TGTGCCAGCAGCTTGGGTGGATGGAGCAGGAACACTGAAGCTTTCTTT
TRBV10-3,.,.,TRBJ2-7,CAISERDIAYEQYF,TGTGCCATCAGTGAAAGAGACATCGCCTACGAGCAGTACTTC
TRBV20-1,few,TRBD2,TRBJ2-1,CSAPNPPGGRHEQFF,TGCAGTGCGCCAAACCCCCCGGGGGGGCGGCATGAGCAGTTCTTC
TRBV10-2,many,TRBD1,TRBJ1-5,CASSGTGQPQHF,TGCGCCAGCAGTGGGACAGGGCAGCCCCAGCATTTT
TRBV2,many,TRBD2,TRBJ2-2,CASRLAENTGELFF,TGTGCCAGCAGACTAGCGGAAAACACCGGGGAGCTGTTTTTT
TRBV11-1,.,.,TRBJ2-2,CASSSDQGSGELFF,TGTGCCAGCAGTTCGGACCAGGGGTCCGGGGAGCTGTTTTTT
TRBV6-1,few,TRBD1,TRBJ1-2,CASRQGTAVNYGYTF,TGTGCCAGCAGACAAGGGACAGCTGTTAACTATGGCTACACCTTC
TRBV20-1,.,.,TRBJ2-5,CSALGGNAGSGETQYF,TGCAGTGCCCTTGGGGGAAATGCAGGGAGTGGGGAGACCCAGTACTTC
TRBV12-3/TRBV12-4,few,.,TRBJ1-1,CASSFNRLRGTEAFF,TGTGCCAGCAGTTTCAACAGGCTCCGTGGAACTGAAGCTTTCTTT
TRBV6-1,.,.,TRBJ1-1,CASSGPGLTGTEAFF,TGTGCCAGCAGTGGTCCGGGACTTACTGGCACTGAAGCTTTCTTT
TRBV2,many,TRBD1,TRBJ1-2,CASRTGADYGYTF,TGTGCCAGCAGGACAGGGGCGGACTATGGCTACACCTTC
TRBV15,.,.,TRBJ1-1,CATSIWLGTDTEAFF,TGTGCCACCAGCATTTGGCTCGGAACGGACACTGAAGCTTTCTTT
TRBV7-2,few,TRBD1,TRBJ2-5,CASSLVWDRGVYF,TGTGCCAGCAGCTTAGTATGGGACAGGGGGGTGTACTTC
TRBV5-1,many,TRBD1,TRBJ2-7,CASSPGQGWYEQYF,TGCGCCAGCAGCCCAGGACAGGGCTGGTACGAGCAGTACTTC
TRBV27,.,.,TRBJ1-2,CATRGSGYGYAF,TGTGCCACCCGGGGTTCGGGCTATGGCTACGCCTTC
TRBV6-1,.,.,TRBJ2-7,CASSPIGPYEQYF,TGTGCCAGCAGTCCAATCGGTCCCTACGAGCAGTACTTC
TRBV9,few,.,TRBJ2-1,CASSVGPYQTNEQFF,TGTGCCAGCAGCGTAGGTCCTTACCAGACAAATGAGCAGTTCTTC
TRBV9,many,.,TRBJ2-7,CASSAREGYEQYF,TGTGCCAGCAGCGCTCGTGAGGGCTACGAGCAGTACTTC
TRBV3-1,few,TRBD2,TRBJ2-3,CASTLGLAGGGDTQYF,TGTGCCAGCACCCTCGGACTAGCGGGAGGCGGGGATACGCAGTATTTT
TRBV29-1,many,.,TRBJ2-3,CSVGSTDTQYF,TGCAGCGTCGGATCCACAGATACGCAGTATTTT
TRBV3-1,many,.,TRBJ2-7,CASSPRSWDYEQYF,TGTGCCAGCAGCCCCCGTAGCTGGGACTACGAGCAGTACTTC
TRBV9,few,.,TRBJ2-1,CASRPGESSYNEQFF,TGTGCCAGCCGCCCGGGCGAAAGCTCCTACAATGAGCAGTTCTTC
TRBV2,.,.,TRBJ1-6,CPSSGQGYNSPLYF,TGTCCCAGCAGTGGGCAGGGCTATAATTCACCCCTCTACTTT
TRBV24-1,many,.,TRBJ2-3,CATSDLYGTQYF,TGTGCCACCAGTGACCTCTATGGTACGCAGTATTTT
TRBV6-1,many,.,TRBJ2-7,CASSPLRSGEQYF,TGTGCCAGCAGCCCCCTTCGGTCTGGGGAGCAGTACTTC
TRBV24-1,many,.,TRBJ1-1,CATQGRENTEAFF,TGTGCCACCCAGGGGAGGGAGAACACTGAAGCTTTCTTT
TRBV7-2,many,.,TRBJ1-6,CASSPAGLGNSPLHF,TGTGCCAGCAGCCCAGCAGGTTTGGGTAATTCACCCCTCCACTTT
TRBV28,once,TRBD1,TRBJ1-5,CASRYHRGTGHQPQHF,TGTGCCAGCAGGTACCATCGGGGGACAGGGCATCAGCCCCAGCATTTT
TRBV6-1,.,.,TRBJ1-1,CASSAQPSLGTEAFF,TGTGCCAGCAGTGCCCAACCTTCATTGGGCACTGAAGCTTTCTTT
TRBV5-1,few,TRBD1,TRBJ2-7,CASSIQGAAYEQYF,TGCGCCAGCTCCATCCAGGGGGCGGCCTACGAGCAGTACTTC
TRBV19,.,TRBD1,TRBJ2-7,CASAPGQGLSYEQYF,TGTGCCAGCGCCCCGGGACAGGGCCTATCCTACGAGCAGTACTTC
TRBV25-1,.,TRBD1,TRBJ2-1,CVSSDRDEQFF,TGTGTCAGCAGCGACAGGGATGAGCAGTTCTTC
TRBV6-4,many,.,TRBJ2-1,CASREGDNEQFF,TGTGCCAGCAGGGAGGGGGACAATGAGCAGTTCTTC
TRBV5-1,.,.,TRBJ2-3,CASSLGSTSTDTQYF,TGCGCCAGCAGCCTGGGCAGCACTAGCACAGATACGCAGTATTTT
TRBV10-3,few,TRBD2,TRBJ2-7,CASKGRGVYEQYF,TGTGCCAGCAAAGGTCGGGGGGTGTACGAGCAGTACTTC
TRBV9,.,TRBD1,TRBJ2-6,CASSVNWDRAKSGANVLTF,TGTGCCAGCAGCGTAAATTGGGACAGGGCAAAATCTGGGGCCAACGTCCTGACTTTC
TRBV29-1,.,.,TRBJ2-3,CSVAEGGAGTQYF,TGCAGCGTTGCAGAAGGGGGGGCAGGTACGCAGTATTTT
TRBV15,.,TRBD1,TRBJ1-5,CATSRAGQGQPQHF,TGTGCCACCAGCAGGGCGGGACAGGGTCAGCCCCAGCATTTT
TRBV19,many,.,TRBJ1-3,CASSILPTTGGNTIYF,TGTGCCAGTAGTATTTTACCGACGACGGGTGGAAACACCATATATTTT
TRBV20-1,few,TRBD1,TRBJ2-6,CSARSFRDRARRASGANVLTF,TGCAGTGCTAGATCCTTTAGGGACAGGGCGAGAAGGGCCTCTGGGGCCAACGTCCTGACTTTC
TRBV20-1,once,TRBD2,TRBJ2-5,CSAREASGRPMEETQYF,TGCAGTGCTAGAGAGGCTAGCGGGAGACCCATGGAAGAGACCCAGTACTTC
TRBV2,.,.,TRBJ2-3,CATTPRGYTDTQYF,TGTGCCACCACCCCCCGCGGATACACAGATACGCAGTATTTT
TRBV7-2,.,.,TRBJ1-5,CASRREQGDGWPQHF,TGTGCCAGCAGACGGGAGCAGGGAGACGGGTGGCCCCAGCATTTT
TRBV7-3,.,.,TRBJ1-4,CASSLVGGGTREKLFF,TGTGCCAGCAGCTTAGTCGGAGGGGGAACTCGGGAAAAACTGTTTTTT
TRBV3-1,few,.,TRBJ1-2,CASSQDLGDYGYTF,TGTGCCAGCAGCCAAGATCTTGGGGACTATGGCTACACCTTC
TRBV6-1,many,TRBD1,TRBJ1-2,CASSSNEADRLLDGYTF,TGTGCCAGCAGCTCGAACGAAGCGGACAGGTTGTTAGATGGCTACACCTTC
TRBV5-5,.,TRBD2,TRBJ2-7,CASSRGGLTYEQYF,TGTGCCAGCAGCCGCGGGGGGCTGACCTACGAGCAGTACTTC
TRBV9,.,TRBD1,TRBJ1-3,CASSVNRGGGNTIYF,TGTGCCAGCAGCGTAAACAGGGGCGGTGGAAACACCATATATTTT
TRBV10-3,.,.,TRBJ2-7,CASRLGQSYEQYF,TGTGCCAGCAGACTCGGACAGTCGTACGAGCAGTACTTC
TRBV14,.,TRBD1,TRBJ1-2,CASSQHTTGIDGYTF,TGTGCCAGCAGCCAACACACGACAGGGATCGATGGCTACACCTTC
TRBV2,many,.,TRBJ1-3,CASKASTLTQVYF,TGTGCCAGCAAGGCATCGACATTGACGCAAGTATATTTT
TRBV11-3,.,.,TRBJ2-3,CASSDTRGRQYF,TGTGCCAGCAGCGACACCCGGGGGAGGCAGTATTTT
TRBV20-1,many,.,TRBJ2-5,CSAPETQYF,TGCAGTGCACCGGAGACCCAGTACTTC
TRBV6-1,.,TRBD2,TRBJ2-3,CASSALAGGSTDTQYF,TGTGCCAGCAGTGCCCTAGCGGGAGGTAGCACAGATACGCAGTATTTT
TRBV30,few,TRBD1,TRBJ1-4,CAWSIPGQAVGEELFF,TGTGCCTGGAGTATCCCGGGACAGGCCGTCGGGGAGGAACTGTTTTTT